This T cell receptor beta chain was retrieved from a study of T-cell reconstitution after alpha-beta-depleted transplantation in children. In regard to this clonotype: The antigen remains unidentified.

Broader study findings: Counts and diversity of T cells one year after transplant came mostly from newly produced T cells. High day-60 TCRbeta diversity in some patients came from surviving recipient T cells and thymic progenitors. The origin of alpha-beta T cells about two months after transplant was reportedly several hundred expanded graft clones.

Unique molecular identifiers were used to barcode this TCRbeta library. TCRdb recomputed calls from the PCR reads with MiXCR, one row per CDR3 protein. Of fewer than 700,000 distinct CDR3 sequences in the sample, around 13% were seen once. This sample comprised PBMCs, mostly from graft donor cells, obtained 360 days after TCRalphabeta/CD19-depleted stem cell transplant. The clonotype was recovered from a male patient aged 10-17 years who had a stem cell transplant for acute myeloid leukemia, so the T cells may come from the graft donor.

The chain's CDR3 is CASSSGLANLGASAKNIQYF. CDR3 bases: TGCGCCAGCAGCTCAGGGCTAGCAAATCTCGGGGCGTCAGCCAAAAACATTCAGTACTTC. This chain connects TRBV4-3 to TRBJ2-4; perhaps D is TRBD1 or TRBD2 (5 bases each). Trimming cost V 5 bases and J 0 bases, with 26 bases left between them. Germline CDR1 and CDR2: LGHNA and YSLEER. CDR3 length equals 20 residues.